The text below deals with one TCR beta chain. The antigen remains undetermined. This entry belongs to a study of T cell repertoires in cytomegalovirus infection. At the level of the study: Public TCR beta signatures indicated both CMV infection and matching HLA type. Points from the study as a whole: What dominated the ex vivo response were HLA-C-restricted CMV-specific TCR beta clonotypes. Of the TCR beta families, the public ones yielded a cumulative frequency that identified carriers of CMV plus the relevant HLA.

CDR3 length: 14 residues. V was shortened by 3 bases and J by 4 bases, with 12 bases between the two germline ends. In germline, CDR1 is SGHVS, CDR2 FNYEAQ. TCRdb reprocessed the reads via MiXCR and lists one record per CDR3 protein. The sample has about 130,000 distinct CDR3 sequences, around 25% seen once. The rearrangement uses TRBV7-6 and TRBJ1-1; tentatively, D is TRBD1 (6 bases). The clonotype was recovered from a human donor in good health (CMV status not recorded). Some clones in this sample may be carry-over from other donors' samples. Sequencing was done on a sample of PBMCs, sequenced either directly or after in vitro stimulation (not recorded which). CDR3 sequence reads: CASSFPQGTTEAFF. DNA for the CDR3: TGTGCCAGCAGCTTCCCTCAGGGGACCACTGAAGCTTTCTTT.